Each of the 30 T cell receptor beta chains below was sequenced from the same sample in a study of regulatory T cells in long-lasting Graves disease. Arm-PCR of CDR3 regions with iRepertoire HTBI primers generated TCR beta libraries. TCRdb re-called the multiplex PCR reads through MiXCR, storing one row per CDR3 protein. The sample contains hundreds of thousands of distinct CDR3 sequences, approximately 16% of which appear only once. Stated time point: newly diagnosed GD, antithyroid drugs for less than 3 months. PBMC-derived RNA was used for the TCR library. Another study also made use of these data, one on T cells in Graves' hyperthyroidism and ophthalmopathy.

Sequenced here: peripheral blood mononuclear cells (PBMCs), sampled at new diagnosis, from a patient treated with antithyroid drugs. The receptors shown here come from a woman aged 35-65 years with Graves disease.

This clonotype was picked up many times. The CDR3 nucleotides are TGTGCCAGCAACGTTAATACTAACTATGGCTACACCTTC. Translation gives CASNVNTNYGYTF. The chain has TRBV5-5 and TRBJ1-2, with D unclear. V was pared by 6 bases and J by 0 bases, with 9 bases between. Germline values: CDR1 SGHKS, CDR2 YYEKEE (reference sequence). The CDR3 is 13 residues long. The full variable domain, in which reference TRBV5-5 and TRBJ1-2 provide the parts outside the CDR3, is DAGVTQSPTHLIKTRGQQVTLRCSPISGHKSVSWYQQVLGQGPQFIFQYYEKEERGRGNFPDRFSARQFPNYSSELNVNALLLGDSALYLCASNVNTNYGYTFGSGTRLTVV.

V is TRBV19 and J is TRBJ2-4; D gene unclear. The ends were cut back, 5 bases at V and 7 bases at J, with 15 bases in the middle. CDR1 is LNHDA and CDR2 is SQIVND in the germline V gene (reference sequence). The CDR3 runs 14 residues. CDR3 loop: CASSPTEARNIQYF. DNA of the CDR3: TGTGCCAGTAGTCCCACAGAGGCAAGGAACATTCAGTACTTC.

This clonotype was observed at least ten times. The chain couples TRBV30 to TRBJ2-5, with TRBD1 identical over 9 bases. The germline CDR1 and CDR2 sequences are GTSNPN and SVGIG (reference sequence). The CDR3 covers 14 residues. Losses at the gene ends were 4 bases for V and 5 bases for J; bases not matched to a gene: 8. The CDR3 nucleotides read TGTGCCTGGAAAGTAACAGGGGGCGCCGAGACCCAGTACTTC. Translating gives CAWKVTGGAETQYF.

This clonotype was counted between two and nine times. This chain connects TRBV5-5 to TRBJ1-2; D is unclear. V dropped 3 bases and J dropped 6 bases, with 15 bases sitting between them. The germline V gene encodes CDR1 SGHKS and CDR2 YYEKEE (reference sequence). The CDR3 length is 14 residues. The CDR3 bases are TGTGCCAGCAGCTCTTCCCGGGGATATGATGGCTACACCTTC. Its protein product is CASSSSRGYDGYTF. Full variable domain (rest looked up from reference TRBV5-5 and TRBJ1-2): DAGVTQSPTHLIKTRGQQVTLRCSPISGHKSVSWYQQVLGQGPQFIFQYYEKEERGRGNFPDRFSARQFPNYSSELNVNALLLGDSALYLCASSSSRGYDGYTFGSGTRLTVV.

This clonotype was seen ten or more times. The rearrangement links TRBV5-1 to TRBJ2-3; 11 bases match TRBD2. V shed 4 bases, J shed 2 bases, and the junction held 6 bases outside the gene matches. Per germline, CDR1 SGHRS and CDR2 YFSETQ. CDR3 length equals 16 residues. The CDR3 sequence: CASSLLAGGPTDTQYF. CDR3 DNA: TGCGCCAGCAGCCTTTTAGCGGGGGGGCCCACAGATACGCAGTATTTT.

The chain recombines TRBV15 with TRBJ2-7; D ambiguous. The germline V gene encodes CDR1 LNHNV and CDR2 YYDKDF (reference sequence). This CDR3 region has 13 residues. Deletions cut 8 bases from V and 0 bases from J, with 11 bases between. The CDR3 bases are TGTGCCACCCTAGACATCCTCTCCTACGAGCAGTACTTC. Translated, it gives CATLDILSYEQYF.

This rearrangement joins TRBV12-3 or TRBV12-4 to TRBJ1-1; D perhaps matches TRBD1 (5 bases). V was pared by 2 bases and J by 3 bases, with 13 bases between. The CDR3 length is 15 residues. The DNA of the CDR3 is TGTGCCAGCAGTTTATGGGAGGGGAGAGACACTGAAGCTTTCTTT. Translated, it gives CASSLWEGRDTEAFF.

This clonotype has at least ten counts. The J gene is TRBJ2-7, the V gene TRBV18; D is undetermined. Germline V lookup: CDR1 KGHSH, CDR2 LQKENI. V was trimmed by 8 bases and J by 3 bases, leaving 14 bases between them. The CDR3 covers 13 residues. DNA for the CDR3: TGTGCCAGCAGCCCCACGGGCAGCTACGAGCAGTACTTC. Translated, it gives CASSPTGSYEQYF. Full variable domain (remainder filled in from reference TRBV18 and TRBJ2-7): NAGVMQNPRHLVRRRGQEARLRCSPMKGHSHVYWYRQLPEEGLKFMVYLQKENIIDESGMPKERFSAEFPKEGPSILRIQQVVRGDSAAYFCASSPTGSYEQYFGPGTRLTVT.

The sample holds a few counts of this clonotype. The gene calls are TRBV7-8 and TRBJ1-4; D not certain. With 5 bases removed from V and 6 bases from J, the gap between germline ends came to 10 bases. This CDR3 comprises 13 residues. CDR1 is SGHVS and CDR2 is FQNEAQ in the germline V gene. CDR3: CASSQEHYEKLFF. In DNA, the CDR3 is TGTGCCAGCAGCCAGGAACACTATGAAAAACTGTTTTTT. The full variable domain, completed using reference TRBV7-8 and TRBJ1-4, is GAGVSQSPRYKVAKRGQDVALRCDPISGHVSLFWYQQALGQGPEFLTYFQNEAQLDKSGLPSDRFFAERPEGSVSTLKIQRTQQEDSAVYLCASSQEHYEKLFFGSGTQLSVL.

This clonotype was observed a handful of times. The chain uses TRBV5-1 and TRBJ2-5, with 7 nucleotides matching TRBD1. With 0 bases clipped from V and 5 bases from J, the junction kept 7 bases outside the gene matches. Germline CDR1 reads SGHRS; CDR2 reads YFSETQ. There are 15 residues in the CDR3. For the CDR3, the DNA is TGCGCCAGCAGCTTGGCGGTGGGGACAGTGGAGACCCAGTACTTC. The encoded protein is CASSLAVGTVETQYF.

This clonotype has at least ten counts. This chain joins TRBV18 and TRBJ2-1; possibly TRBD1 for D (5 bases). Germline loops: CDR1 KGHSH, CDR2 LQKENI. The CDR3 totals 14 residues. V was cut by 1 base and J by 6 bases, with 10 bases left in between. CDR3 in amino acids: CASSPQGPGNEQFF. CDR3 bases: TGTGCCAGCTCACCACAGGGGCCAGGCAATGAGCAGTTCTTC.

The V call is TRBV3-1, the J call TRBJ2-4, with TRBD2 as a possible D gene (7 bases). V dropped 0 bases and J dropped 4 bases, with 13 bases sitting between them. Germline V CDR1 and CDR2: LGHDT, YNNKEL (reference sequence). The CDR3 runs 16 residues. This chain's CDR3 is CASSQEDRGAKNIQYF. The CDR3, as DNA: TGTGCCAGCAGCCAAGAGGACCGGGGGGCTAAAAACATTCAGTACTTC.

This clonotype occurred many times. The CDR3 reads CASSSSGGQYNSPLHF. CDR3 in DNA: TGTGCCAGCAGCTCCTCTGGGGGGCAGTATAATTCACCCCTCCACTTT. The V call is TRBV3-1, the J call TRBJ1-6; tentatively, D is TRBD1 (6 bases). This CDR3 comprises 16 residues. Germline values: CDR1 LGHDT, CDR2 YNNKEL (reference sequence). V was shortened by 5 bases and J by 4 bases, with 15 bases between the two germline ends.

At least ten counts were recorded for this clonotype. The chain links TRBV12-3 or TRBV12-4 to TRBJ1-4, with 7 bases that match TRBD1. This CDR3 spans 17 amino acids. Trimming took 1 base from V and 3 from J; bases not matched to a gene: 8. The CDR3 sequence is CASSLGVPGQSNEKLFF. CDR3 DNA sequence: TGTGCCAGCAGTTTAGGCGTGCCGGGACAGTCTAATGAAAAACTGTTTTTT.

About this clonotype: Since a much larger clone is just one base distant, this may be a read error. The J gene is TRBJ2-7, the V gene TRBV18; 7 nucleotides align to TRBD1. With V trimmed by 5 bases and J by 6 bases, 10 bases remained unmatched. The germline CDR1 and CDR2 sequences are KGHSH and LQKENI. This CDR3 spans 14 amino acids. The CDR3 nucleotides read TGTGCCAGCTCATCTGAGAGGGGGCGACGCGAGCAGTACTTC. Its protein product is CASSSERGRREQYF.

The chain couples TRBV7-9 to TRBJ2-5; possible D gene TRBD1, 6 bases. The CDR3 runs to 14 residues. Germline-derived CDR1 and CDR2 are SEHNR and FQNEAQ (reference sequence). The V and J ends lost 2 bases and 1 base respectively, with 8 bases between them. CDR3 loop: CASSLLTGQETQYF. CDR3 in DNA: TGTGCCAGCAGCTTACTGACAGGCCAAGAGACCCAGTACTTC.

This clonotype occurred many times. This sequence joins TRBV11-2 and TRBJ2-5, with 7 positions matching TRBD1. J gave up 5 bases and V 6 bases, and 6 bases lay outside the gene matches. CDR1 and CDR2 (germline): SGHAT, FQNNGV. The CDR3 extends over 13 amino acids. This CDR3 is CASRDRVGETQYF. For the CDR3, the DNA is TGTGCCAGCAGAGACAGGGTGGGGGAGACCCAGTACTTC.

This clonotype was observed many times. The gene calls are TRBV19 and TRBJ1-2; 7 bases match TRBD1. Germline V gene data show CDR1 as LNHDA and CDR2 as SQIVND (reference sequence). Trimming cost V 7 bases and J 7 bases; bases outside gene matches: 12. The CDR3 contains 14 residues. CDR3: CASNEGARWRGYTF. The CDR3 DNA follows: TGTGCCAGTAACGAGGGGGCGCGTTGGCGTGGCTACACCTTC.

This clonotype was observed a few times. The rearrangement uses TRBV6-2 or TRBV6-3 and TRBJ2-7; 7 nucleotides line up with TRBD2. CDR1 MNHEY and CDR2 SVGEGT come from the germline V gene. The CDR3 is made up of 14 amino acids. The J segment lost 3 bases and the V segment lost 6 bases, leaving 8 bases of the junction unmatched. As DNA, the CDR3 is TGTGCCAGCAGCTATAGGGGCGGGGGCTACGAGCAGTACTTC. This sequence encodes CASSYRGGGYEQYF.

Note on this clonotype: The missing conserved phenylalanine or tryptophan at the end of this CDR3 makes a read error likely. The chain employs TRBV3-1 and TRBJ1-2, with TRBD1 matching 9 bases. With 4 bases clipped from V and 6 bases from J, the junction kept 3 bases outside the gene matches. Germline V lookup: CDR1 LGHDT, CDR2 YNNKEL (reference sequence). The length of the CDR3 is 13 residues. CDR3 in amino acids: CASSPRTGDGYTY. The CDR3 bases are TGTGCCAGCAGCCCACGGACAGGGGATGGCTACACCTAC.

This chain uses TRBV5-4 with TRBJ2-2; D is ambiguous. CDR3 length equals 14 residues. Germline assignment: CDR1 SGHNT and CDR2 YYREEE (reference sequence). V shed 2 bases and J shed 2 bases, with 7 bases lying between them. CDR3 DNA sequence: TGTGCCAGCAGCTTTACACAAAACACCGGGGAGCTGTTTTTT. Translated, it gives CASSFTQNTGELFF.

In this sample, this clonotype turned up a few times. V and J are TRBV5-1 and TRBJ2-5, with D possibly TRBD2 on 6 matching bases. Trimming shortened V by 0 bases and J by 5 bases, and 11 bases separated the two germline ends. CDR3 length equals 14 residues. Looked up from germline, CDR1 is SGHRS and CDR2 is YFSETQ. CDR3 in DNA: TGCGCCAGCAGCTTGGACGGGGGTTTGGAGACCCAGTACTTC. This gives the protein CASSLDGGLETQYF. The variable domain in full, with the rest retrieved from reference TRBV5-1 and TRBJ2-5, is KAGVTQTPRYLIKTRGQQVTLSCSPISGHRSVSWYQQTPGQGLQFLFEYFSETQRNKGNFPGRFSGRQFSNSRSEMNVSTLELGDSALYLCASSLDGGLETQYFGPGTRLLVL.

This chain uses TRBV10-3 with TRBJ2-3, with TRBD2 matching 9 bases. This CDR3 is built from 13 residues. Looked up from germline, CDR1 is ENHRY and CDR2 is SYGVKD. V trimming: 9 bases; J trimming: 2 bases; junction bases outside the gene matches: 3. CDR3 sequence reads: CAISGGPTDTQYF. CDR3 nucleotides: TGTGCCATTAGCGGGGGCCCCACAGATACGCAGTATTTT.

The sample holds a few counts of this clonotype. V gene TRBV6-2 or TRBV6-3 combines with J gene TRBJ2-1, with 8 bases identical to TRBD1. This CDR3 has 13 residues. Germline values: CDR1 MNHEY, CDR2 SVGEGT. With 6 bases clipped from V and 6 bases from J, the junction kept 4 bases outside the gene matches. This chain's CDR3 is CASRQGEVNEQFF. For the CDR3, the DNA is TGTGCCAGCAGACAGGGGGAGGTCAATGAGCAGTTCTTC.

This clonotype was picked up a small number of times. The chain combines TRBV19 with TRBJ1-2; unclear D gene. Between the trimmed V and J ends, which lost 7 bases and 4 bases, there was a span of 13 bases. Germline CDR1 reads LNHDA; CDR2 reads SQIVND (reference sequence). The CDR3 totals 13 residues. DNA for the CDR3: TGTGCCAGTAATCCGAGGATCTTCTATGGCTACACCTTC. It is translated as CASNPRIFYGYTF.

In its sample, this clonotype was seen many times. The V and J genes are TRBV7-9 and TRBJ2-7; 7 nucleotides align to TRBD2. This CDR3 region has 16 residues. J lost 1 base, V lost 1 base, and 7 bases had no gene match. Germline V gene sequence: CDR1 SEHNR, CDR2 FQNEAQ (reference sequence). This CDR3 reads CASSLDERGFSYEQYF. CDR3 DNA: TGTGCCAGCAGCTTAGATGAGCGGGGCTTTTCCTACGAGCAGTACTTC.

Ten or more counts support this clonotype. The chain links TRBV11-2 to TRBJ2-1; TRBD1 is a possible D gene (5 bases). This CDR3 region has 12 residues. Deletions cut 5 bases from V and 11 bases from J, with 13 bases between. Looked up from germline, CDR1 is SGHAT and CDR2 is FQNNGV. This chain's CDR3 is CASSPGKEQQFF. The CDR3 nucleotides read TGTGCCAGCAGCCCAGGGAAGGAGCAGCAGTTCTTC.

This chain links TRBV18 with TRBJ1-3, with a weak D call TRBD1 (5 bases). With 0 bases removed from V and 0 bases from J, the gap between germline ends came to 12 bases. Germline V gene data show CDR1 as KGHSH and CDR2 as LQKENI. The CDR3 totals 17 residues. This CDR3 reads CASSPPRGSHSGNTIYF. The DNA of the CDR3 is TGTGCCAGCTCACCACCGAGGGGCAGTCACTCTGGAAACACCATATATTTT.

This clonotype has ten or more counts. CDR3 region: CSVRQSSRDYTF. DNA for the CDR3: TGCAGCGTTAGACAGTCCAGTCGGGACTACACCTTC. The chain employs TRBV29-1 and TRBJ1-2, with a tentative D call TRBD1 (5 bases). This CDR3 is 12 amino acids long. Deletions cut 5 bases from V and 10 bases from J, with 17 bases between. CDR1 is SQVTM and CDR2 is ANQGSEA in the germline V gene.

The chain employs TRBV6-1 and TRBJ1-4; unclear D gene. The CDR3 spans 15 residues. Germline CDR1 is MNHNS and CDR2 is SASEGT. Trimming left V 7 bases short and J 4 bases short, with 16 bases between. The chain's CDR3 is CASTAGRRDNEKLFF. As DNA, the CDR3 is TGTGCCAGCACCGCGGGCAGAAGAGATAATGAAAAACTGTTTTTT.